The 21 T cell receptor beta chains in this list originate from one sample, sequenced in a study of T cells in Graves' hyperthyroidism and ophthalmopathy (dated by TCRdb to about 2019). Receptor libraries were prepared by multiplex PCR. The sequencer listed for this sample is Illumina HiSeq 2000. The TCR beta CDR3 regions were amplified from the RNA transcripts. The first round of RT-PCR for the TCR CDR3 was performed with the HTBI primer set and the Qiagen OneStep RT-PCR kit. TCRdb trimmed the raw reads at Q25, called clones with MiXCR and kept productive beta chains. All rows with the same CDR3 protein become a single entry with the most common DNA and genes. The sample table shows roughly 380,000 distinct CDR3 sequences, and more than 11% are seen once. Jointly, the top ten make up approximately 11% of the sample. Specimen: blood. The receptors come from a woman aged 55-69 years with Graves' hyperthyroidism.

This clonotype was seen a handful of times. This chain connects TRBV10-3 to TRBJ2-3; 9 bases fit TRBD2. The CDR3 sequence is 16 residues long. Germline CDR1 ENHRY, CDR2 SYGVKD. The V gene end was trimmed by 3 bases and the J gene end by 2 bases; junction bases not matched to a gene: 6. The CDR3 region has the DNA TGTGCCATCAGTGAATCGGTAGCGGGAGTCACAGATACGCAGTATTTT. Translated, it gives CAISESVAGVTDTQYF.

At least ten counts were recorded for this clonotype. This rearrangement joins TRBV12-3 or TRBV12-4 to TRBJ1-2; 7 bases match TRBD1. The J segment lost 4 bases and the V segment lost 6 bases, leaving 11 bases of the junction unmatched. This CDR3 contains 15 residues. DNA for the CDR3: TGTGCCAGCAGGAAAGATAGGACAGGTAGCTATGGCTACACCTTC. Its protein product is CASRKDRTGSYGYTF.

Many counts were recorded for this clonotype. This chain joins TRBV3-1 and TRBJ2-1, with D hard to call. Germline values: CDR1 LGHDT, CDR2 YNNKEL (reference sequence). Deletions cut 5 bases from V and 7 bases from J, with 21 bases between. The CDR3 has 16 amino acids. CDR3 loop: CASSSVGPEVGNEQFF. In DNA, the CDR3 is TGTGCCAGCAGCTCGGTAGGGCCTGAAGTAGGTAATGAGCAGTTCTTC.

This clonotype was observed at least ten times. The gene calls are TRBV2 and TRBJ2-7; D ambiguous. Per the germline V gene, CDR1 is SNHLY and CDR2 is FYNNEI. The CDR3 extends over 13 amino acids. The germline V and J ends were trimmed by 7 bases and 5 bases, with 15 bases remaining between them. CDR3: CASKDRAGDEQYF. The CDR3 coding sequence is TGTGCCAGCAAGGATAGGGCTGGGGACGAGCAGTACTTC.

This clonotype was seen repeatedly, ten times or more. The rearrangement joins TRBV11-2 to TRBJ2-2, with D tentatively TRBD1 or TRBD2 (6 bases each). V was pared by 9 bases and J by 4 bases, with 24 bases between. Per the germline V gene, CDR1 is SGHAT and CDR2 is FQNNGV. This CDR3 is built from 17 residues. The CDR3, as DNA: TGTGCCAGTACGGACCCGGGAGTACAAGGGGGCACCGGGGAGCTGTTTTTT. Amino acid sequence: CASTDPGVQGGTGELFF.

This clonotype was observed at least ten times. The chain joins TRBV12-3 or TRBV12-4 to TRBJ2-7; TRBD2 aligns across 7 bases. The V segment lost 2 bases and the J segment 4 bases; nucleotides outside the gene matches: 8. The length of the CDR3 is 15 residues. CDR3 residues: CASSLRGGRGYEQYF. As DNA, the CDR3 is TGTGCCAGCAGTTTAAGGGGCGGGAGAGGTTACGAGCAGTACTTC.

A few counts support this clonotype. J is TRBJ1-2 and V is TRBV6-1; D may be TRBD1 (6 bases). The CDR3 loop spans 15 amino acids. Trimming took 0 bases from V and 2 from J, leaving 10 bases between them. CDR1 is MNHNS and CDR2 is SASEGT in the germline V gene. In nucleotides, the CDR3 is TGTGCCAGCAGTGAAGCGCGGGGGCCCAACTATGGCTACACCTTC. It is translated as CASSEARGPNYGYTF.

The chain is built from TRBV28 and TRBJ2-2; 9 nucleotides agree with TRBD1. The CDR3 extends over 14 amino acids. Trimming at V came to 5 bases and at J to 7 bases, leaving 5 bases not matched to a gene. CDR1 and CDR2 (germline): MDHEN, SYDVKM. This chain's CDR3 is CASSGTGRNGELFF. In nucleotides, the CDR3 is TGTGCCAGCAGTGGGACAGGGAGGAACGGGGAGCTGTTTTTT.

The sample holds a few counts of this clonotype. The genes are TRBV20-1 and TRBJ2-3, with D possibly TRBD2 on 5 matching bases. V was shortened by 7 bases and J by 1 base, with 12 bases between the two germline ends. The V gene's germline CDR1 is DFQATT and CDR2 SNEGSKA (reference sequence). The CDR3 length is 13 residues. The CDR3 DNA reads TGCAGTGTGATTCCCGGGGGCACAGATACGCAGTATTTT. This codes for CSVIPGGTDTQYF.

The table lists this clonotype with many counts. The chain employs TRBV24-1 and TRBJ2-1; 7 bases are shared with TRBD2. With V trimmed by 4 bases and J by 10 bases, 3 bases remained unmatched. Germline-derived CDR1 and CDR2 are KGHDR and SFDVKD. This CDR3 has 12 amino acids. The CDR3 nucleotides are TGTGCCACCAGTGACCAGGGACTAGAGCAGTTCTTC. Translated: CATSDQGLEQFF.

The CDR3 bases are TGTGCCAGCAGAAGACCGGGACTAGCGGGAGGGGAGGGCGAGCAGTACTTC. It encodes CASRRPGLAGGEGEQYF. The gene calls are TRBV28 and TRBJ2-7; 16 bases fit TRBD2. Germline lookup yields CDR1 MDHEN and CDR2 SYDVKM. The junction had 11 bases not matched to a gene; V was cut back by 6 bases and J by 6 bases. The CDR3 runs 17 residues.

Comments on this clonotype: At one boundary the junction diverges from the germline segment, which might be a read error. The chain couples TRBV20-1 to TRBJ2-5, with TRBD2 identical over 9 bases. From germline, CDR1 is DFQATT and CDR2 SNEGSKA (reference sequence). The CDR3 is made up of 16 amino acids. CDR3 sequence reads: CSASQPKRGAVETRYF. DNA for the CDR3: TGCAGTGCTAGTCAACCAAAGCGGGGGGCCGTAGAGACCCGGTACTTC.

This clonotype was counted many times. The rearrangement links TRBV20-1 to TRBJ2-7, with D perhaps TRBD1 (5 bases). Trimming pared 6 bases from V and 2 bases from J, leaving 17 bases between. Germline loops: CDR1 DFQATT, CDR2 SNEGSKA (reference sequence). CDR3 size: 14 residues. The CDR3 sequence is CSAKTALTTYEQYF. CDR3 DNA sequence: TGCAGTGCGAAGACAGCCTTAACAACCTACGAGCAGTACTTC.

This clonotype was seen ten or more times. The rearrangement links TRBV6-5 to TRBJ2-7; tentative D call: TRBD2 (6 bases). The CDR3 length is 14 residues. Trimming pared 2 bases from V and 2 bases from J, leaving 10 bases between. CDR1 and CDR2 from the germline V gene are MNHEY and SVGAGI. As DNA, the CDR3 is TGTGCCAGCAGTTACGTGGCGGGGACCTACGAGCAGTACTTC. It yields the protein CASSYVAGTYEQYF.

This clonotype was found a few times. The rearrangement links TRBV7-6 to TRBJ2-1, with TRBD2 as a possible D gene (5 bases). The CDR3 loop spans 17 amino acids. V dropped 0 bases and J dropped 0 bases, with 12 bases sitting between them. CDR1 is SGHVS, CDR2 FNYEAQ, per germline. The CDR3 coding sequence is TGTGCCAGCAGCTTAGCGAAGTCTGGGAGCTCCTACAATGAGCAGTTCTTC. Protein product: CASSLAKSGSSYNEQFF.

There are many counts of this clonotype. The chain recombines TRBV12-3 or TRBV12-4 with TRBJ1-1; no clear D gene. There are 13 residues in the CDR3. The germline V and J ends were trimmed by 2 bases and 1 base, with 5 bases remaining between them. The CDR3 DNA is TGTGCCAGCAGTTTACGAGAGAACACTGAAGCTTTCTTT. Protein: CASSLRENTEAFF.

This clonotype was seen only a few times. V is TRBV5-6 and J is TRBJ2-7; TRBD1 matches 7 bases. J was trimmed by 7 bases and V by 4 bases; bases with no gene match: 11. The germline V gene encodes CDR1 SGHDT and CDR2 YYEEEE. The CDR3 sequence is 14 residues long. For the CDR3, the DNA is TGTGCCAGCAGCCGGACAGGACTGGGCGGGGAGCAGTACTTC. Translating it yields CASSRTGLGGEQYF.

This clonotype appeared a few times. At one of its ends the junction is not consistent with the germline gene, which may arise from a read error. This rearrangement joins TRBV7-9 to TRBJ2-7; D gene uncertain. The CDR3 sequence is 13 residues long. Germline V CDR1 and CDR2: SEHNR, FQNEAQ (reference sequence). CDR3 coding DNA: TGTGCCAGCAGCTTTGACGGTACCTACGGGCAGTACTTC. Amino acid sequence: CASSFDGTYGQYF.

This clonotype was seen ten or more times. The chain combines TRBV3-1 with TRBJ1-1; D gene unclear. Trimming stripped 1 base from V and 4 bases from J, with 25 bases between. Germline CDR1 reads LGHDT; CDR2 reads YNNKEL (reference sequence). CDR3 length: 19 residues. The CDR3 DNA reads TGTGCCAGCAGCCAAGCGAGCTTCAGGTTGAGACGGGTTGGCACTGAAGCTTTCTTT. It specifies CASSQASFRLRRVGTEAFF.

This clonotype was recorded many times. The chain combines TRBV11-3 with TRBJ2-2; a possible D gene is TRBD1 (6 bases). Germline CDR1 is SGHNT and CDR2 is YENEEA. The V gene lost 1 base and the J gene lost 8 bases, with 14 bases spanning the gap. The CDR3 totals 15 residues. The CDR3 sequence: CASSLGTAASGELFF. The CDR3 DNA is TGTGCCAGCAGCTTAGGGACAGCCGCTTCTGGGGAGCTGTTTTTT.

This clonotype was seen at least ten times. The V and J genes are TRBV7-6 and TRBJ2-2; 10 bases line up with TRBD2. The CDR3 runs 14 residues. The V and J ends lost 10 bases and 1 base, in that order; junction bases with no gene match: 3. Germline V CDR1 and CDR2: SGHVS, FNYEAQ. Here the CDR3 DNA reads TGTGCCACCCGGACTAGCGGGAACACCGGGGAGCTGTTTTTT. Encoded protein: CATRTSGNTGELFF.